The 24 T cell receptor beta chains reported below all come from one sample, sequenced in a study of blood T cell repertoires in COVID-19. Repertoires were generated with immunoSEQ multiplex PCR, while TCRdb's copy carries only in-frame clones and drops some. Of around 220,000 clones listed, more than 60% are singletons. What was sequenced was peripheral blood. The receptor set was obtained from a woman aged 40 to 55 with active or convalescent COVID-19.

The chain recombines TRBV27 with TRBJ1-1, with a tentative D call TRBD1 (5 bases). V was clipped by 7 bases and J by 0 bases, with 12 bases between them. The CDR3 has 14 residues. Per germline, CDR1 MNHEY and CDR2 SMNVEV (reference sequence). The CDR3 region has the DNA TGTGCCAGCATATCGGGGGTGTTGAACACTGAAGCTTTCTTT. This gives the protein CASISGVLNTEAFF.

The rearrangement joins TRBV12-3 or TRBV12-4 to TRBJ1-1, with 8 bases identical to TRBD1. CDR3 length: 13 residues. Unmatched junction bases numbered 9, after V lost 6 bases and J lost 9 bases. For the CDR3, the DNA is TGTGCCAGCAGAGCCGGGACAGGTCACAAAGCTTTCTTT. It encodes CASRAGTGHKAFF.

By sample fraction, this clone is medium-sized. This rearrangement joins TRBV6-6 to TRBJ1-1; 7 bases match TRBD1. The CDR3 loop spans 15 amino acids. Germline CDR1 MNHNY, CDR2 SVGAGI (reference sequence). After removal of 6 bases from V and 3 bases from J, the junction contained 10 bases not matched to a gene. CDR3 coding DNA: TGTGCCAGCAGGCGCGAACAGGGGACGCACACTGAAGCTTTCTTT. Translation gives CASRREQGTHTEAFF.

This clone was picked up a small number of times. The chain uses TRBV7-9 and TRBJ1-2; unclear D gene. The CDR3 spans 15 residues. The germline V gene encodes CDR1 SEHNR and CDR2 FQNEAQ (reference sequence). Trimming removed 3 bases from V and 4 bases from J, with 15 bases in between. The CDR3 protein is CASSLRQGGGYGYTF. The CDR3, as DNA: TGTGCCAGCAGCTTGCGACAAGGTGGTGGCTATGGCTACACCTTC.

The chain combines TRBV5-5 with TRBJ1-5; D is ambiguous. The CDR3 covers 14 residues. Germline assignment: CDR1 SGHKS and CDR2 YYEKEE (reference sequence). V shed 1 base and J shed 6 bases, with 11 bases lying between them. CDR3 sequence reads: CASSLTGVVQPQHF. As DNA, the CDR3 is TGTGCCAGCAGCTTGACCGGGGTCGTTCAGCCCCAGCATTTT. Full variable domain (remainder filled in from reference TRBV5-5 and TRBJ1-5): DAGVTQSPTHLIKTRGQQVTLRCSPISGHKSVSWYQQVLGQGPQFIFQYYEKEERGRGNFPDRFSARQFPNYSSELNVNALLLGDSALYLCASSLTGVVQPQHFGDGTRLSIL.

The chain carries TRBV29-1 and TRBJ2-1; a possible D gene is TRBD2 (5 bases). Germline CDR1 and CDR2: SQVTM and ANQGSEA. V lost 7 bases, J lost 0 bases, and 16 bases lay in between. The CDR3 has 15 residues. CDR3 in amino acids: CSAEADSGSYNEQFF. The CDR3, as DNA: TGCAGCGCCGAAGCGGATTCAGGCTCCTACAATGAGCAGTTCTTC.

The V call is TRBV15, the J call TRBJ1-5; 8 nucleotides line up with TRBD1. With 1 base clipped from V and 5 bases from J, the junction kept 4 bases outside the gene matches. Germline values: CDR1 LNHNV, CDR2 YYDKDF (reference sequence). This CDR3 spans 15 amino acids. In DNA, the CDR3 is TGTGCCACCAGCAGAGGTAACAGGGGGGATCAGCCCCAGCATTTT. The encoded protein is CATSRGNRGDQPQHF.

This clone occurred a few times. The rearrangement joins TRBV5-1 to TRBJ1-4, with D perhaps matching TRBD1 (5 bases). Trimming stripped 0 bases from V and 1 base from J, with 10 bases between. Germline CDR1 is SGHRS and CDR2 is YFSETQ. This CDR3 comprises 16 residues. DNA for the CDR3: TGCGCCAGCAGCTTGGCCACGGGGGTAACTAATGAAAAACTGTTTTTT. Amino acid sequence: CASSLATGVTNEKLFF.

This clone has more than one count but fewer than ten. V is TRBV20-1 and J is TRBJ2-1; possibly TRBD2 for D (5 bases). The germline V and J ends were trimmed by 2 bases and 9 bases, with 8 bases remaining between them. The CDR3 is 11 amino acids. Germline CDR1 DFQATT, CDR2 SNEGSKA (reference sequence). The CDR3 loop reads CSARLAFEQFF. The CDR3 DNA follows: TGCAGTGCTAGACTAGCATTTGAGCAGTTCTTC.

V usage is TRBV2 and J usage is TRBJ2-2; 8 bases are a match to TRBD2. In germline, CDR1 is SNHLY, CDR2 FYNNEI. The junction had 12 bases not matched to a gene; V was cut back by 11 bases and J by 7 bases. CDR3 length: 14 residues. CDR3 sequence: CAGSGGGRHGELFF. CDR3 nucleotide sequence: TGTGCCGGTTCCGGGGGGGGAAGGCACGGGGAGCTGTTTTTT.

The gene calls are TRBV28 and TRBJ1-2, with D unresolved. V lost 5 bases and J lost 3, with 16 bases in between. Per the germline V gene, CDR1 is MDHEN and CDR2 is SYDVKM. The length of the CDR3 is 15 residues. DNA of the CDR3: TGTGCCAGCAGTCGCCAGGATCGGAGGTACTATGGCTACACCTTC. Translated, it gives CASSRQDRRYYGYTF.

The genes are TRBV5-1 and TRBJ1-4; 8 nucleotides line up with TRBD1. The CDR3 covers 16 residues. The V and J ends lost 4 bases and 4 bases, in that order; junction bases with no gene match: 9. Germline V lookup: CDR1 SGHRS, CDR2 YFSETQ. The CDR3 sequence: CASSPEEDRVNEKLFF. The CDR3 DNA sequence: TGCGCCAGCAGCCCGGAAGAGGACAGGGTTAATGAAAAACTGTTTTTT.

The J gene is TRBJ1-1, the V gene TRBV10-3; D perhaps matches TRBD1 (6 bases). Germline-derived CDR1 and CDR2 are ENHRY and SYGVKD. V shed 8 bases and J shed 4 bases, with 11 bases lying between them. The CDR3 contains 12 residues. CDR3 amino acids: CAIGQGITEAFF. The DNA of the CDR3 is TGTGCCATCGGTCAGGGGATCACTGAAGCTTTCTTT.

Concerning this clone itself: Other nucleotide sequences from this sample produce the same CDR3. This rearrangement joins TRBV20-1 to TRBJ1-2; D remains unclear. Trimming removed 1 base from V and 5 bases from J, with 5 bases in between. This CDR3 is 11 amino acids long. Looked up from germline, CDR1 is DFQATT and CDR2 is SNEGSKA (reference sequence). As DNA, the CDR3 is TGCAGTGCTAGAGGTAGTTATGGCTACACCTTC. Translating it yields CSARGSYGYTF.

The V and J genes are TRBV14 and TRBJ2-3; 10 bases are a match to TRBD2. The germline V gene has CDR1 SGHDN and CDR2 FVKESK. The junction had 9 bases not matched to a gene; V was cut back by 4 bases and J by 5 bases. The CDR3 consists of 16 residues. CDR3 sequence: CASSLLSGGRVDTQYF. DNA of the CDR3: TGTGCCAGCAGCCTCCTTAGCGGGGGGCGAGTAGATACGCAGTATTTT.

This clone was recorded a few times. The DNA for the CDR3 is TGTGCCTGGAGCGTGACAGCTAGCAATCAGCCCCAGCATTTT. Protein sequence: CAWSVTASNQPQHF. This sequence joins TRBV30 and TRBJ1-5; D might be TRBD1 (5 bases). Germline CDR1 is GTSNPN and CDR2 is SVGIG (reference sequence). The CDR3 is 14 amino acids. V gave up 3 bases and J gave up 0 bases, with 9 bases separating them. Using reference TRBV30 and TRBJ1-5 for the parts outside the CDR3, the full variable domain is SQTIHQWPATLVQPVGSPLSLECTVEGTSNPNLYWYRQAAGRGLQLLFYSVGIGQISSEVPQNLSASRPQDRQFILSSKKLLLSDSGFYLCAWSVTASNQPQHFGDGTRLSIL.

The rearrangement joins TRBV6-5 to TRBJ2-5, with TRBD1 identical over 9 bases. V was clipped by 6 bases and J by 1 base; unmatched bases: 0. This CDR3 is built from 13 residues. CDR1 is MNHEY, CDR2 SVGAGI, per germline. The CDR3 is CASRQGAQETQYF. Written as DNA, the CDR3 is TGTGCCAGCAGACAGGGGGCCCAAGAGACCCAGTACTTC.

The chain combines TRBV6-5 with TRBJ1-1, with D unclear. V shed 4 bases and J shed 4 bases, with 13 bases lying between them. CDR3 length: 14 amino acids. Looked up from germline, CDR1 is MNHEY and CDR2 is SVGAGI. The CDR3 loop is CASSFVPGGTEAFF. The CDR3 DNA follows: TGTGCCAGCAGTTTCGTCCCTGGCGGCACTGAAGCTTTCTTT.

The chain recombines TRBV7-6 with TRBJ2-1; 12 positions agree with TRBD2. CDR3 length: 16 amino acids. J lost 4 bases, V lost 4 bases, and 5 bases had no gene match. Germline loops: CDR1 SGHVS, CDR2 FNYEAQ. The CDR3 loop reads CASSSKGLAGYNEQFF. The CDR3 DNA reads as TGTGCCAGCAGCTCAAAGGGACTAGCGGGTTACAATGAGCAGTTCTTC.

The rearrangement uses TRBV29-1 and TRBJ1-1; D is perhaps TRBD1 (5 bases). V was pared by 7 bases and J by 5 bases, with 11 bases between. This CDR3 contains 11 residues. CDR1 is SQVTM, CDR2 ANQGSEA, per germline. The CDR3 here is CSGRGGTEAFF. CDR3 sequence (DNA): TGCAGCGGAAGGGGTGGGACTGAAGCTTTCTTT.

This chain uses TRBV5-1 with TRBJ2-7, with D possibly matching TRBD2 (5 bases). The CDR3 spans 15 residues. Trimming shortened V by 1 base and J by 4 bases, and 15 bases separated the two germline ends. Germline V gives CDR1 SGHRS, CDR2 YFSETQ. In DNA, the CDR3 is TGCGCCAGCAGCTTGAGCGGTTTGAGGAAGTACGAGCAGTACTTC. This codes for CASSLSGLRKYEQYF.

This clone occurred many times. The V gene is TRBV5-6, the J gene TRBJ2-1; D not certain. CDR3 size: 12 residues. With 3 bases removed from V and 9 bases from J, the gap between germline ends came to 10 bases. Germline V lookup: CDR1 SGHDT, CDR2 YYEEEE. CDR3 in DNA: TGTGCCAGCAGCTCACGCATCGGTGAGCAGTTCTTC. Its translation is CASSSRIGEQFF. The full variable domain, completed using reference TRBV5-6 and TRBJ2-1, is DAGVTQSPTHLIKTRGQQVTLRCSPKSGHDTVSWYQQALGQGPQFIFQYYEEEERQRGNFPDRFSGHQFPNYSSELNVNALLLGDSALYLCASSSRIGEQFFGPGTRLTVL.

The chain has TRBV15 and TRBJ1-1; the D gene is possibly TRBD1 (6 bases). V was shortened by 8 bases and J by 1 base, with 20 bases between the two germline ends. The CDR3 contains 16 residues. Germline V gives CDR1 LNHNV, CDR2 YYDKDF (reference sequence). CDR3 DNA sequence: TGTGCCACCGGCCGACAGGTCTTATCTACGAACACTGAAGCTTTCTTT. Translation gives CATGRQVLSTNTEAFF.

About this clone itself: Because it lacks the conserved phenylalanine or tryptophan at the end, this CDR3 is likely a read error. The limits of the CDR3 on the DNA are not certain, so only TCRdb's listed CDR3 is given. The chain links TRBV27 to TRBJ1-1; TRBD1 is taken as the D call from the table, unchecked against the DNA. Counting both end residues, the CDR3 totals 14 amino acids. Germline V lookup: CDR1 MNHEY, CDR2 SMNVEV (reference sequence). The CDR3 protein is CASSRTGGNFLAAI.